The clone carrying this T cell receptor (beta chain) has only one observation. Its antigen is as yet unknown. It was into CD45RA+ naive and CD45RA-negative memory subsets that the CD4+ cells were split. Study processing details: Owing to the provision of junction-only sequences devoid of quality scores by immunoSEQ, filtering differed. TCRdb's copy holds only in-frame clones and misses some; the assay was immunoSEQ multiplex PCR. V and J calls and clone size come straight from that table; D and trimming were deduced from the DNA. The sample holds around 750,000 clones, under 80% seen once. Germline V CDR1 and CDR2: SGHRS, YFSETQ. The CDR3 covers 14 residues. V gave up 2 bases and J gave up 2 bases, with 11 bases separating them. These data belong to a study of shared clonotypes between healthy human individuals. The study, taken as a whole, reports: Four donors shared about 4.8% of their naive CD4 clonotypes. Clonotype sharing among donors likely depends on sequencing depth.

The rearrangement links TRBV5-1 to TRBJ2-7, with TRBD2 as a possible D gene (6 bases). The source is a woman aged 25-40 years in good health. Sequenced sample: memory CD4+ T cells sorted from blood. Specified subset: CD45RA-negative fraction. In DNA form, the CDR3 reads TGCGCCAGCAGCTTTCGCGGGGCAGCCTACGAGCAGTACTTC. Translating it yields CASSFRGAAYEQYF.